This T cell receptor beta chain was found in a study of shared clonotypes between healthy human individuals. Generated by immunoSEQ multiplex PCR, the TCRdb table keeps only in-frame clones and is missing some. The sample shows about 1 million clones, around four fifths of them seen only once. Details on this clone: Within the sample, other DNA sequences also encode this same CDR3.

Healthy and HIV-negative, the adult donors had no recent acute infections or vaccinations. Germline lookup yields CDR1 SNHLY and CDR2 FYNNEI. The V gene end was trimmed by 4 bases and the J gene end by 5 bases; junction bases not matched to a gene: 3. The CDR3 contains 13 residues. The J gene is TRBJ2-5, the V gene TRBV2, with 8 bases fitting TRBD1. This clonotype was sampled from a man younger than 35 in good health. Input material: memory CD4+ T cells sorted from blood. Stated subset: CD45RA-negative fraction. CDR3 nucleotide sequence: TGTGCCAGCAGTGTGACAGGGGTGGAGACCCAGTACTTC. The encoded protein is CASSVTGVETQYF.